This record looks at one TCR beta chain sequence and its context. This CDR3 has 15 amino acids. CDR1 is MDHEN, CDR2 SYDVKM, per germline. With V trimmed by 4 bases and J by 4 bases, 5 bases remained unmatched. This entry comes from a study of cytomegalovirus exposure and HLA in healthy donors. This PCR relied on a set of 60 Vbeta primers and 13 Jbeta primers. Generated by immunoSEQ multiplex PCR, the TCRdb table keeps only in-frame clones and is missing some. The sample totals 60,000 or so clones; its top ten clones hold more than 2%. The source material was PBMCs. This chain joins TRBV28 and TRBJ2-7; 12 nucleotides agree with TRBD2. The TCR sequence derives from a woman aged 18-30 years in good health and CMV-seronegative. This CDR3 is CASSWETSGSYEQYF. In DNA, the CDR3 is TGTGCCAGCAGTTGGGAGACTAGCGGGAGTTACGAGCAGTACTTC.